This T cell receptor (beta chain) was profiled in a study of Graves' ophthalmopathy and Graves' hyperthyroidism. The authors amplified TCR beta CDR3 regions, and they did so from RNA transcripts for repertoire sequencing. First-round RT-PCR with HTBI primers preceded a second-round multiplex PCR. TCRdb called the multiplex PCR reads again in MiXCR, with one record for every CDR3 protein. The sample holds about 39,000 distinct CDR3 sequences; roughly 50% are singletons and the top ten take roughly 26%. This clonotype appeared many times. The germline gene is not matched at one end of the junction; a read error may be the cause. This CDR3 is 15 amino acids long. Germline V gene sequence: CDR1 SNHLY, CDR2 FYNNEI.

The material sequenced was peripheral blood. This TCR derives from an adult woman with stable Graves' hyperthyroidism. This chain uses TRBV2 with TRBJ2-7; D is undetermined. The chain's CDR3 is CASSPLILSSNEQYF. The CDR3 DNA sequence: TGTGCCAGCAGCCCACTAATACTATCCTCCAACGAGCAGTACTTC.